Listed below are T cell receptor beta chains from one sample, sequenced in a study of human T cells and chemical hapten exposure. TCRdb ran MiXCR on the RACE reads and lists one entry per CDR3 protein. Of about 250,000 distinct CDR3 sequences in the sample, 7.5% to 9% were seen once. The starting material was whole blood, obtained in connection with sensitization to the hapten diphenylcyclopropenone (DPC). The receptors were gathered from a man aged 18 to 29 with alopecia areata. Some clones in this sample may be carry-over from other donors' samples. The CDR3 runs from the conserved cysteine through the conserved F or W. D genes are given only for firm matches. Clone size, where shown, is once, few, many, or a class for clones that have expanded.

v_call,j_call,d_call,clone_size,cdr3_nt,cdr3_aa
TRBV19,TRBJ2-3,-,few,TGTGCCAGTAGTACTATAGGACAGCACCTAGATACGCAGTATTTT,CASSTIGQHLDTQYF
TRBV24-1,TRBJ2-3,TRBD1,many,TGTGCCACCAGTGGCTCCCTCGGGGACAGGGATCTCACAGATACGCAGTATTTT,CATSGSLGDRDLTDTQYF
TRBV14,TRBJ2-1,-,many,TGTGCCAGCAGCCAAGATCCTGCGGGGTCCTACAATGAGCAGTTCTTC,CASSQDPAGSYNEQFF
TRBV3-1,TRBJ1-1,-,few,TGTGCCCAGGAGGGCACTGAAGCTTTCTTT,CAQEGTEAFF
TRBV29-1,TRBJ1-4,-,-,TGCAGCGCTGCTACAGGTGCAAAACTGTTTTTT,CSAATGAKLFF
TRBV10-2,TRBJ1-2,TRBD1,-,TGCGCCAGCACCGGGACAGTAAACTATGGCTACACCTTC,CASTGTVNYGYTF
TRBV10-3,TRBJ1-6,TRBD1,-,TGTGCCATCAAGGGCACAGGGGGTAATTCACCCCTCCACTTT,CAIKGTGGNSPLHF
TRBV12-3/TRBV12-4,TRBJ1-3,-,-,TGTGCCAGCAGGATCCGGAAGGGATCGGGGACTGGAAACACCATATATTTT,CASRIRKGSGTGNTIYF
TRBV29-1,TRBJ2-7,-,-,TGCAGCGTTGATTCCGGGACGGGCCTTACCTACGAGCAGTACTTC,CSVDSGTGLTYEQYF
TRBV4-3,TRBJ1-2,TRBD1,few,TGCGCCAGCAGCCAAGACGAGAGGGGGCGGTATGGCTACACCTTC,CASSQDERGRYGYTF
TRBV7-9,TRBJ1-2,TRBD1,many,TGTGCCAGCAGCTTAGCGAAGCTCCGGGACAGCATTAGGCCTTATGGCTACACCTTC,CASSLAKLRDSIRPYGYTF
TRBV3-1,TRBJ2-1,-,few,TGTGCCAGCAGCCAGGGGGCTGCATACAATGAGCAGTTCTTC,CASSQGAAYNEQFF
TRBV6-8,TRBJ1-6,TRBD1,few,TGTGCCAGCATTCGGCCAGACGCTCCGAGGGGGACAGCCATCTATAATTCACCCCTCCACTTT,CASIRPDAPRGTAIYNSPLHF
TRBV25-1,TRBJ1-4,-,-,TGTGCCAGCAGTGAAGGGGGGGCGGCTAATGAAAAACTGTTTTTT,CASSEGGAANEKLFF
TRBV11-1,TRBJ1-1,TRBD1,few,TGTGCCAGCAGCCACCGACAGGGGAGTGAAGCTTTCTTT,CASSHRQGSEAFF
TRBV7-2,TRBJ2-5,-,many,TGTGCCAGCAGCTTAACTCTAGCCGAAGAGACCCAGTACTTC,CASSLTLAEETQYF
TRBV20-1,TRBJ1-5,-,few,TGCAGTGCTATACGTCCCAGTGGGAATCAGCCCCAGCATTTT,CSAIRPSGNQPQHF
TRBV28,TRBJ2-4,-,few,TGTGCCAGCAGTTTATTCGGACCCAAAAACATTCAGTACTTC,CASSLFGPKNIQYF
TRBV5-5,TRBJ2-3,-,few,TGTGCCAGCAGCTCCCTACTACAGGGACACACAGATACGCAGTATTTT,CASSSLLQGHTDTQYF
TRBV9,TRBJ1-1,TRBD1,-,TGTGCCAGCAGTTTTACCGGGACAGGGGGCGAAGCTTTCTTT,CASSFTGTGGEAFF
TRBV29-1,TRBJ2-3,-,many,TGCAGCGTGCAGCTAGCGACTAGCACAGATACGCAGTATTTT,CSVQLATSTDTQYF
TRBV11-1,TRBJ2-1,TRBD1,-,TGTGCCAGCAGCTCTGGGACAGGCGATCGTCTTGAGCAGTTCTTC,CASSSGTGDRLEQFF
TRBV4-1,TRBJ2-3,TRBD1,few,TGCGCCAGCAAACCCAATCCGGGACAGGGATTGGATACGCAGTATTTT,CASKPNPGQGLDTQYF
TRBV20-1,TRBJ1-2,-,-,TGCAGTGCGGAAAAGACCACAGGGATTGTATATGGCTACACCTTC,CSAEKTTGIVYGYTF
TRBV6-5,TRBJ2-6,-,many,TGTGCCAGCAGCAAGACAGGAACTGGGGCCAACGTCCTGACTTTC,CASSKTGTGANVLTF
TRBV6-1,TRBJ1-6,-,-,TGTGCCAGCAGTGAAGAATTGTGGGGGAGAGTAGGCTCACCCCTCCACTTT,CASSEELWGRVGSPLHF
TRBV4-2,TRBJ2-5,TRBD1,few,TGTGCCAGCAGCCCCGCAGAGTATCTACGGGACAGGGATGAGACCCAGTACTTC,CASSPAEYLRDRDETQYF
TRBV5-5,TRBJ1-2,-,-,TGTGCCAGCAACCCGGGACGACCCGTTGGGAGGGATGGCTACACCTTC,CASNPGRPVGRDGYTF
TRBV20-1,TRBJ2-7,-,few,TGCAGTGCCCCGGACAACTCCTACGAGCAGTACTTC,CSAPDNSYEQYF
TRBV4-1,TRBJ1-6,-,-,TGCGCCAGCAGCCAAGATGGGGACCTTAATAATTCACCCCTCCACTTT,CASSQDGDLNNSPLHF
TRBV5-5,TRBJ1-1,TRBD1,-,TGTGCCAGCAGCTTTGGGACAGGGGAAATGAACACTGAAGCTTTCTTT,CASSFGTGEMNTEAFF
TRBV6-6,TRBJ2-1,-,-,TGTGCCAGCAGTTACTCGCCACCTAGTTGGAGCAATGAGCAGTTCTTC,CASSYSPPSWSNEQFF
TRBV9,TRBJ1-5,TRBD1,few,TGTGCCAGCAGCGCCGGACAGGGGGGGATTCAGCCCCAGCATTTT,CASSAGQGGIQPQHF
TRBV12-3/TRBV12-4,TRBJ2-1,-,many,TGTGCCAGCGGGCAGGAATACTCCTACAATGAGCAGTTCTTC,CASGQEYSYNEQFF
TRBV6-2/TRBV6-3,TRBJ1-5,-,few,TGTGCCAGCAGTTTTAACAGGGTTATTCAGCCCCAGCATTTT,CASSFNRVIQPQHF
TRBV7-9,TRBJ1-6,TRBD1,few,TGTGCCAGCAGCTCCCGGACAGGGATTGGTAATTCACCCCTCCACTTT,CASSSRTGIGNSPLHF
TRBV11-2,TRBJ2-7,-,-,TGTGCCAGCAGCTCAAAAGGTGGGCGCTTCGAGCAGTACTTC,CASSSKGGRFEQYF
TRBV20-1,TRBJ2-7,TRBD2,-,TGCAGTGCTAAAGCGGGGGGGTCCTACGAGCAGTACTTC,CSAKAGGSYEQYF
TRBV15,TRBJ2-1,-,few,TGTGCCACCAGCAGAGATCCGGGGGATGAGCAGTTCTTC,CATSRDPGDEQFF